This TCR beta chain was identified during a study of chemoradiotherapy in HPV16-positive cancers (dated by TCRdb to between 2020 and 2023). Some background on the complete study: Using functional T-cell assays on cells from a couple of HPV16-positive patients, the researchers defined candidate HPV-specific T-cell clones and common TCR motifs. The study asked whether T-cell immunity to the HPV oncoproteins E6 and E7 changes during chemoradiotherapy and whether this immunity affects survival. Next, the candidate HPV-specific TCRs and motifs were followed in TCR repertoires from around 90 patients with HPV-related cancers. Beyond this particular receptor, the publication reports: In HPV16-positive patients, expansion of HPV-responsive T cells during chemoradiotherapy was associated with improved recurrence-free survival. The functional definition of HPV-specific T cells was derived from only a couple of HPV16-positive patients, and the survival association was reported for HPV16-positive patients. Expansion of candidate HPV-specific clones and E7-related TCR motifs was observed in the tumor microenvironment during treatment, whereas no such expansion was observed for non-HPV-specific T cells.

There are a few counts of this clone. What antigen it recognizes has not been identified. There are no base qualities to consult, and no much larger clone falls within one base. Because repertoires were sampled repeatedly during chemoradiotherapy, clonal expansion in the tumor microenvironment could be followed. Library preparation used the immunoSEQ multiplex PCR assay. This immuneACCESS table, as held by TCRdb, lists in-frame sequences with V and J called but not all clones. Of the missing ones, under half trace to an unresolved V gene in checked studies; the others have no known cause. The sample includes about 6,600 clones, with 81% observed a single time. Clones ranked in the top ten supply less than 8.5% of the sample. The germline V gene encodes CDR1 SNHLY and CDR2 FYNNEI. From cysteine to phenylalanine, the CDR3 is 13 amino acids long. Kept here is only the CDR3 DNA, which spans 39 bases and is read in frame from base 1. The junction shows trimming of 6 bases on V and 2 bases on J, plus 10 bases between the germline ends.

The chain is assembled from TRBV2 and TRBJ1-2; the D gene is unclear. The clonotype comes from a human donor with HPV-associated anogenital cancer. The sequences come from tumor tissue, collected from a patient who underwent chemoradiotherapy. CDR3 reads: CASSVDTNYGYTF. The DNA reads TGTGCCAGCAGCGTTGACACCAACTATGGCTACACCTTC. Outside the CDR3, residues come from the reference TRBV2 and TRBJ1-2 proteins, so the full variable domain is: EPEVTQTPSHQVTQMGQEVILRCVPISNHLYFYWYRQILGQKVEFLVSFYNNEISEKSEIFDDQFSVERPDGSNFTLKIRSTKLEDSAMYFCASSVDTNYGYTFGSGTRLTVV.